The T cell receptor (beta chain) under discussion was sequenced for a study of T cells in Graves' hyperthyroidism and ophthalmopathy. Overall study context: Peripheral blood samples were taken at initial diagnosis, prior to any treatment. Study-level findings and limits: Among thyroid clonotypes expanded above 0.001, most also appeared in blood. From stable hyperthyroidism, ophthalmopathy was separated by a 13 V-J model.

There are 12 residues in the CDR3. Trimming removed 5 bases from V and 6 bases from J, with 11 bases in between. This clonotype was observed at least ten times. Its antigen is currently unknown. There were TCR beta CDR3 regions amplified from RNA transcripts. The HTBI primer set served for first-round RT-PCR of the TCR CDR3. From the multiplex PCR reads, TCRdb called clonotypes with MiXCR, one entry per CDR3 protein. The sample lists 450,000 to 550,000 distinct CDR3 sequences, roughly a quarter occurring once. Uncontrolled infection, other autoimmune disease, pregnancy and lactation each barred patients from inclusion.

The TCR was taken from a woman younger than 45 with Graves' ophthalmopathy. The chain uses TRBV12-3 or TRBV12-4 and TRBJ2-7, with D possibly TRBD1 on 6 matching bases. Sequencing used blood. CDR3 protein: CASSTTGIEQYF. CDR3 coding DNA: TGTGCCAGCAGTACCACAGGGATCGAGCAGTACTTC.